These 9 T cell receptor beta chains share one sample of origin, sequenced in a study of T cells in Graves' hyperthyroidism and ophthalmopathy (dated 2019 in TCRdb). Preparation of the library involved multiplex PCR. Sequenced using an Illumina HiSeq 2000. The TCR beta CDR3 regions were amplified from the RNA transcripts. The first round of RT-PCR for the TCR CDR3 was performed with the HTBI primer set and the Qiagen OneStep RT-PCR kit. TCRdb cleaned the public reads at Q25 with fastp, built clones with MiXCR and kept in-frame beta chains. Here each entry gathers all rows of one CDR3 protein and keeps the most common genes and DNA. For this sample the table gives roughly 290,000 distinct CDR3 sequences, of which 13% were detected only once. Jointly, the top ten make up around 7.9% of the sample. Sample: blood. The receptors shown here come from a woman in her thirties with Graves' hyperthyroidism that later progressed to Graves' ophthalmopathy.

This clonotype was seen at least ten times. The rearrangement links TRBV30 to TRBJ2-7; 9 nucleotides line up with TRBD2. CDR1 GTSNPN and CDR2 SVGIG come from the germline V gene (reference sequence). The junction had 10 bases not matched to a gene; V was cut back by 2 bases and J by 5 bases. This CDR3 has 15 amino acids. Here the CDR3 DNA reads TGTGCCTGGAGTCGCGGGATAGCGGGAGAGGACGAGCAGTACTTC. The encoded protein is CAWSRGIAGEDEQYF.

This clonotype showed up many times. The rearrangement joins TRBV20-1 to TRBJ1-1; possibly TRBD1 for D (6 bases). V was cut by 5 bases and J by 5 bases, with 24 bases left in between. Per the germline V gene, CDR1 is DFQATT and CDR2 is SNEGSKA (reference sequence). CDR3 size: 16 residues. CDR3 DNA sequence: TGCAGTGCTGCACGGGGACACAGGGTGAAGAGAACTGAAGCTTTCTTT. Its protein is CSAARGHRVKRTEAFF.

This clonotype was picked up many times. The chain is built from TRBV7-3 and TRBJ2-1; no reliable D call. The CDR3 has 16 amino acids. Trimming pared 1 base from V and 0 bases from J, leaving 10 bases between. Germline CDR1 reads SGHTA; CDR2 reads FQGTGA. The CDR3 here is CASSLSPVSSYNEQFF. The CDR3 region has the DNA TGTGCCAGCAGCTTAAGTCCCGTAAGCTCCTACAATGAGCAGTTCTTC.

This clonotype was recorded many times. V gene TRBV27 combines with J gene TRBJ1-1; tentatively, D is TRBD1 (6 bases). The CDR3 consists of 14 residues. Trimming removed 0 bases at V and 6 bases at J, with 11 bases between. Germline V CDR1 and CDR2: MNHEY, SMNVEV (reference sequence). CDR3 region: CASSLSWGAPEAFF. The CDR3 DNA reads TGTGCCAGCAGTTTATCTTGGGGGGCCCCTGAAGCTTTCTTT.

At least ten counts were recorded for this clonotype. The V and J genes are TRBV5-1 and TRBJ2-7; D possibly corresponds to TRBD1 (6 bases). Germline values: CDR1 SGHRS, CDR2 YFSETQ. V lost 2 bases, J lost 0 bases, and 9 bases lay in between. CDR3 length equals 14 residues. CDR3 in DNA: TGCGCCAGCAGCTTAGGACAGATCTCCTACGAGCAGTACTTC. This sequence encodes CASSLGQISYEQYF.

A remark on this clonotype: A read error may be the cause here, since a much bigger clone is one base away. This chain connects TRBV20-1 to TRBJ2-3; D might be TRBD2 (5 bases). Between the trimmed V and J ends, which lost 4 bases and 4 bases, there was a span of 18 bases. The CDR3 totals 15 residues. CDR1 and CDR2 (germline): DFQATT, SNEGSKA (reference sequence). The CDR3 bases are TGCAGTGCTACCGGGAATTCTGGAGGCGCAGATACGCAGTATTTT. Translation: CSATGNSGGADTQYF.

This clonotype was counted ten times or more. V usage is TRBV12-3 or TRBV12-4 and J usage is TRBJ1-5; 8 positions agree with TRBD1. The CDR3 totals 20 residues. The V segment lost 7 bases and the J segment 0 bases; nucleotides outside the gene matches: 20. DNA for the CDR3: TGTGCCAGCAAACGCTGGGAGTGGGGGGACAGGATTATTAGCAATCAGCCCCAGCATTTT. Translating it yields CASKRWEWGDRIISNQPQHF.

This clonotype was detected many times. The chain links TRBV18 to TRBJ2-3; 7 bases line up with TRBD1. CDR3 length: 14 residues. V gave up 3 bases and J gave up 4 bases; unmatched junction bases: 4. The germline V gene encodes CDR1 KGHSH and CDR2 LQKENI. The chain's CDR3 is CASSPLGGADTQYF. CDR3 nucleotide sequence: TGTGCCAGCTCACCGTTAGGGGGCGCAGATACGCAGTATTTT.

Ten or more counts support this clonotype. The chain couples TRBV30 to TRBJ2-7, with a weak D call TRBD1 (6 bases). Germline V CDR1 and CDR2: GTSNPN, SVGIG (reference sequence). V lost 3 bases and J lost 0, with 12 bases in between. The CDR3 contains 14 residues. CDR3 protein: CAWRFSDSSYEQYF. CDR3 bases: TGTGCCTGGAGATTTTCGGACAGCTCCTACGAGCAGTACTTC.